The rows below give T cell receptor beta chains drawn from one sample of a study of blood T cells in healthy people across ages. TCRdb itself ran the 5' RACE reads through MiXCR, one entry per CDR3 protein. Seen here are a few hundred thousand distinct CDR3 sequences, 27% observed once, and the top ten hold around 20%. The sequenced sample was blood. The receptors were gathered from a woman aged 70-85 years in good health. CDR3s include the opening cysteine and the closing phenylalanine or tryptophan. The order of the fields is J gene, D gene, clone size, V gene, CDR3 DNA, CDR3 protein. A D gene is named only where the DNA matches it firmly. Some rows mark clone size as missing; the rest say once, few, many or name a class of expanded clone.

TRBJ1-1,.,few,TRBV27,TGTGCCAGCAGTTTAAGGGGAGGAGGGGGTACTGAAGCTTTCTTT,CASSLRGGGGTEAFF
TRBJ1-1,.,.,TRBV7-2,TGTGCCAGTAGGGGTTCTTTTGCTGAAGCTTTCTTT,CASRGSFAEAFF
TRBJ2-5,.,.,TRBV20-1,TGCAGTGCCATAGGGGGGGCTGGCGGGTACCAAGAGACCCAGTACTTC,CSAIGGAGGYQETQYF
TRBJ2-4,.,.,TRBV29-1,TGCAGCGTTGGTGAGGTATTTGGCAAAAACATTCAGTACTTC,CSVGEVFGKNIQYF
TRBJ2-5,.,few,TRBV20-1,TGCAGTGCTAGAGTATCTAGGGGGATAGAGACCCAGTACTTC,CSARVSRGIETQYF
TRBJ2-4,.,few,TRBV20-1,TGCAGTGCTAGAGCTGAACAGGGAGCCAAAAACATTCAGTACTTC,CSARAEQGAKNIQYF
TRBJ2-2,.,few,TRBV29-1,TGCAGCGTTGAAAGACAGATCACCGGGGAGCTGTTTTTT,CSVERQITGELFF
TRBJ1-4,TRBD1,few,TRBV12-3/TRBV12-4,TGTGCCAGCAGGATGACAGGGATTGATGAAAAACTGTTTTTT,CASRMTGIDEKLFF
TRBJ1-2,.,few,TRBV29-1,TGCAGCGTTGGTCTTCCGTCGTCGCATGGCTACACCTTC,CSVGLPSSHGYTF
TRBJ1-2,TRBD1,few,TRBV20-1,TGCAGTGCGCAGACAGGGGTTGGGTATGGCTACACCTTC,CSAQTGVGYGYTF
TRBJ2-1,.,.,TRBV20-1,TGCAGTGCTAGCCTGGCGGCGGGGAAAAATGAGCAGTTCTTC,CSASLAAGKNEQFF
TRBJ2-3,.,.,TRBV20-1,TGCAGTGCTAGAAACCCCAGGCGGTGGCAAGATACGCAGTATTTT,CSARNPRRWQDTQYF
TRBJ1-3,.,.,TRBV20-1,TGCAGTGCTATTAGGGGCCGGGGGGGAAACACCATATATTTT,CSAIRGRGGNTIYF
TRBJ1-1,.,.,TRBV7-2,TGTGCCAGCAGCTCGCTCTATGTGGGCGAAGCTTTCTTT,CASSSLYVGEAFF
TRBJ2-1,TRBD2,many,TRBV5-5,TGTGCCAGCAGCTTACTAGCGGGGGGGGATGAGCAGTTCTTC,CASSLLAGGDEQFF
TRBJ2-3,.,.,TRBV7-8,TGTGCCAGCAGCCCAACCACGGGGGTAGATACGCAGTATTTT,CASSPTTGVDTQYF
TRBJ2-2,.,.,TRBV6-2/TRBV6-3,TGTGCCAGCCGGGGAGGCTACAACACCGGGGAGCTGTTTTTT,CASRGGYNTGELFF
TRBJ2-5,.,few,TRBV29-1,TGCAGCTCCCGAGGAGGGGATGGGAAGACCCAGTACTTC,CSSRGGDGKTQYF
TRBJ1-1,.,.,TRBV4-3,TGCGCCAGCAGCCCGAAGGAGGGGAGAAACACTGAAGCTTTCTTT,CASSPKEGRNTEAFF
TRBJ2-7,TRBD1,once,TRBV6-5,TGTGCCAGCAGTCGAATGGGACAGTCCATCGTCGAGCAGTACTTC,CASSRMGQSIVEQYF
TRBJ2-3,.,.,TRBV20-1,TGCAGTGCTCCTCCCGGGGGGCCCAGCACAGATACGCAGTATTTT,CSAPPGGPSTDTQYF
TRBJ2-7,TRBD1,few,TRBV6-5,TGTGCCAGCAGTTACCGGGACAGGGGTAGTGGCTACGAGCAGTACTTC,CASSYRDRGSGYEQYF
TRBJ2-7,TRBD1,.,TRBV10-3,TGTGCCATCAGAGGGACAGGGCCTCCCGAGCAGTACTTC,CAIRGTGPPEQYF
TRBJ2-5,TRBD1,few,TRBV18,TGTGCCAGCTCACCAGGGACAGTACCGGAGACCCAGTACTTC,CASSPGTVPETQYF
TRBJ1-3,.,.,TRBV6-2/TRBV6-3,TGTGCCAGCAGCGTTGTCTACGACTCTGGAAACACCATATATTTT,CASSVVYDSGNTIYF
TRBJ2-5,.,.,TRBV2,TGTGCCAGCACCGTAGTGGGGCAAGAGACCCAGTACTTC,CASTVVGQETQYF
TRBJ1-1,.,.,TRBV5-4,TGTGCCAGCAGCTTGTATACCGACACCTCTGAAGCTTTCTTT,CASSLYTDTSEAFF